Sequencing of this TCR beta chain was carried out in a study of T cell changes during pregnancy in multiple sclerosis. The CDR3 consists of 14 residues. Germline CDR1 is SGDLS and CDR2 is YYNGEE. V was cut by 4 bases and J by 4 bases, with 14 bases left in between. The data were produced by immunoSEQ multiplex PCR, yet TCRdb's version contains in-frame clones alone and is incomplete. The table lists fewer than 75,000 clones, about 91% of them singletons. This sample comprised peripheral blood, obtained after pregnancy. The chain employs TRBV9 and TRBJ1-1, with D tentatively TRBD1 (5 bases). This clonotype originated in a female donor in good health, enrolled as a control in a pregnancy study. The CDR3 sequence: CASSSQQEGTEAFF. The DNA for the CDR3 is TGTGCCAGCAGCTCACAACAGGAGGGCACTGAAGCTTTCTTT.